This paragraph reports one T cell receptor beta chain. The data belong to a study of CD8 T cells in Susac syndrome. A quantity of about 0.5 to 1 ug RNA underwent reverse transcription using random hexamers. Amplification of TCR beta CDR3 spanned 54 Vbeta and 13 Jbeta via immunoSEQ multiplex PCR. TCRdb reprocessed the immunoSEQ multiplex PCR reads via MiXCR and lists one record per CDR3 protein. The sample lists tens of thousands of distinct CDR3 sequences, approximately 94% seen once, with 0.26% in the top ten. Sequencing of TCR beta drew on CD8+ and CD4+ T cells from blood. Through negative isolation, CD4+ and CD8+ T cells were obtained, while TEMRA cells were enriched using FACS. V was shortened by 3 bases and J by 4 bases, with 12 bases between the two germline ends. There are 14 residues in the CDR3.

The sample comprised CD8+ T cells from PBMCs. The receptor was derived from a human donor in good health. The rearrangement links TRBV12-3 or TRBV12-4 to TRBJ2-5; D unresolved. In nucleotides, the CDR3 is TGTGCCAGCAGTTTTAATGGGGTAACAGAGACCCAGTACTTC. Protein sequence: CASSFNGVTETQYF.